The T cell receptor (beta chain) described here comes from a study of cytomegalovirus exposure and HLA in healthy donors listed by TCRdb under 2017. Background on the whole study: According to a later analysis, one platform produced both the 120 validation repertoires and the 666 repertoires of the first cohort. The study aimed to test whether cataloging public T cell receptors could reveal signatures of past pathogen exposure. In addition to the first cohort of 500 to 850 subjects, a separate validation cohort of approximately 110 different subjects was used. High-throughput TCR immunosequencing, statistical association of individual TCRs with disease status, and machine learning were combined to predict cytomegalovirus infection status. What the study reported, not specific to this receptor: Subsequent analysis determined that TCRs grouped into clusters in the first cohort also showed a tendency toward co-occurrence across the roughly 110 validation repertoires, and 85% to 95% of cluster scores exceeded 0. The validation cohort had no HLA typing available for a later analysis, so co-occurrence within that cohort was assessed over all 120 or so repertoires. In both the original and validation cohorts, the classifier was reported to diagnose cytomegalovirus status with high specificity and sensitivity. According to the authors, the approach could potentially be generalized to other disease states and immunological phenotypes. In the study, roughly 160 TCR beta chains were listed as associated with cytomegalovirus. In vitro tests confirmed that three of the cytomegalovirus-associated TCR beta chains recognize cytomegalovirus antigens. Across donors, most TCR sequences were observed very rarely, whereas some public TCRs were present in many individuals.

From its cysteine to its phenylalanine, the CDR3 spans 17 amino acids. Only the CDR3 portion is preserved as DNA: 51 bases, with reading frame beginning at the first base. V lost 2 bases and J lost 5 bases, and the count of bases not matched to a germline gene is 12. The germline V gene supplies CDR1 SGHDT and CDR2 YYEEEE. Turning to this clone: Its antigen is unknown. Nothing much larger sits one base from this clone, and base qualities are not available.

Donors formed part of the validation cohort, which comprised some 120 subjects and was distinct from the first cohort of 666 subjects. The library was prepared using the immunoSEQ multiplex PCR assay. The original methods were these. A statistical classification framework was built to diagnose cytomegalovirus status from the catalog of TCR beta chain sequences. The source is immuneACCESS, and TCRdb retained only in-frame sequences with V and J called. Part of the clones is not carried over; for the studies checked, unresolved V genes explain less than half of this, and the remainder is unexplained. V and J calls and clone size are those listed in that table; D and trimming were worked out from the DNA. Recorded for this sample are 150,000 or so clones; roughly 86% of them occurred a single time. The ten largest clones capture roughly 2.1% of the sample.

Sequencing used PBMCs. This TCR derives from a human donor in good health. Recombination connected TRBV5-6 to TRBJ1-4; 7 central bases correspond to TRBD1. The DNA reads as follows: TGTGCCAGCAGCTTCTCTATAATTCGGGGACAGAATGAAAAACTGTTTTTT. Its protein product is CASSFSIIRGQNEKLFF.